These 8 T cell receptor beta chains were all obtained from the same sample, sequenced in a study of T-cell reconstitution after alpha-beta-depleted transplantation in children listed by TCRdb under 2016. The intended sense of this specimen's treatment or condition label: allogeneic hematopoietic cell transplantation with graft depleted of TCRalphabeta T cells and CD19 B cells. Library generation was performed with PCR. Sequencing used an Illumina HiSeq 2500. Molecular barcoding was employed in the preparation of TCR libraries, with unique molecular identifiers being used to normalize TCRbeta repertoire quantification. TCRdb trimmed the raw reads at Q25, called clones with MiXCR and kept productive beta chains. Every entry covers one CDR3 protein and lists the most common genes and DNA from its rows. The table for this sample lists fewer than 700,000 distinct CDR3 sequences; 23% of them were counted only once. The biggest ten clones account for roughly 14% of the sample.

The sample was PBMCs, mostly from graft donor cells, taken 360 days after TCRalphabeta/CD19-depleted stem cell transplant. The receptor source for this set is a boy in the first two years of life who had a stem cell transplant for acute myeloid leukemia, so the T cells may come from the graft donor.

The sample holds many counts of this clonotype. The genes are TRBV6-1 and TRBJ2-7; 10 bases are shared with TRBD1. Germline CDR1 is MNHNS and CDR2 is SASEGT. The CDR3 sequence is 14 residues long. V lost 3 bases to trimming and J lost 3 bases; unmatched junction nucleotides: 2. CDR3 DNA: TGTGCCAGCAGTGAGGGACAGGGGCACTACGAGCAGTACGTC. It codes for CASSEGQGHYEQYV.

This clonotype occurred a few times. The chain combines TRBV9 with TRBJ2-5, with D maybe TRBD1 (5 bases). CDR3 length: 14 residues. CDR1 SGDLS and CDR2 YYNGEE come from the germline V gene. Trimming took 4 bases from V and 1 from J, leaving 11 bases between them. This CDR3 reads CASSPQDSQETQYF. In nucleotides, the CDR3 is TGTGCCAGCAGCCCCCAAGACAGCCAAGAGACCCAGTACTTC.

This clonotype came up a few times. This sequence joins TRBV5-4 and TRBJ2-7, with TRBD2 as a possible D gene (6 bases). The V and J ends lost 0 bases and 2 bases respectively, with 12 bases between them. Germline loops: CDR1 SGHNT, CDR2 YYREEE (reference sequence). The CDR3 loop spans 15 amino acids. The CDR3 DNA sequence: TGTGCCAGCAGCTTGGACCGGGGAGGTCCCTACGAGCAGTACTTC. As protein: CASSLDRGGPYEQYF.

This clonotype came up many times. The V gene is TRBV12-3 or TRBV12-4, the J gene TRBJ2-3, with D hard to call. The CDR3 sequence is 13 residues long. The V end lost 1 base, the J end lost 5 bases, and 7 bases lay between the germline ends. The CDR3: CASSLGYLDTQYF. The CDR3 nucleotides read TGTGCCAGCAGTTTAGGCTACCTAGATACGCAGTATTTT.

This chain uses TRBV12-3 or TRBV12-4 with TRBJ2-1, with 8 bases lining up with TRBD1. Trimming cost V 5 bases and J 7 bases; bases outside gene matches: 4. CDR3 size: 13 residues. The CDR3 protein is CASSRRQGNEQFF. For the CDR3, the DNA is TGTGCCAGCAGTCGCCGACAGGGGAATGAGCAGTTCTTC.

This clonotype was picked up a small number of times. The chain recombines TRBV5-1 with TRBJ2-6, with 8 nucleotides matching TRBD2. Germline loops: CDR1 SGHRS, CDR2 YFSETQ. The J segment lost 0 bases and the V segment lost 0 bases, leaving 8 bases of the junction unmatched. CDR3 length: 19 residues. This CDR3 is CASSLDPAGVISGANVLTF. CDR3 DNA: TGCGCCAGCAGCTTGGATCCAGCGGGGGTGATCTCTGGGGCCAACGTCCTGACTTTC.

This clonotype was seen a few times. V is TRBV20-1 and J is TRBJ1-1; 8 nucleotides line up with TRBD1. Germline trimming cut 3 bases from V and 5 bases from J; bases unmatched to any gene: 20. This CDR3 is built from 18 residues. Germline V lookup: CDR1 DFQATT, CDR2 SNEGSKA (reference sequence). The CDR3 DNA reads TGCAGTGCTAGCCTTCAGGGGGCGCGAGGCAAAATGTGGACTGAAGCTTTCTTT. It encodes CSASLQGARGKMWTEAFF.

This clonotype was picked up many times. This chain connects TRBV20-1 to TRBJ2-1; 9 bases are a match to TRBD2. Unmatched junction bases numbered 6, after V lost 0 bases and J lost 0 bases. From germline, CDR1 is DFQATT and CDR2 SNEGSKA (reference sequence). The CDR3 is 17 amino acids. For the CDR3, the DNA is TGCAGTGCTAGAGAATTAGCGGGGGCCAGCTCCTACAATGAGCAGTTCTTC. This encodes CSARELAGASSYNEQFF.